The rows below give T cell receptor beta chains drawn from one sample of a study of shared clonotypes between healthy human individuals. TCRdb's table, derived via immunoSEQ multiplex PCR, lists solely in-frame clones and lacks some. The data show about 1 million clones, about 75% seen once. What was sequenced was memory CD4+ T cells sorted from blood. These receptors originate from a man aged 18-30 years in good health. Both conserved end residues are part of each CDR3. D genes are given only for firm matches. Size is omitted from some rows. Given values are once, few, many or a class for expanded clones.

clone_size	d_call	v_call	j_call	cdr3_nt	cdr3_aa
once	.	TRBV18	TRBJ2-5	TGTGCCAGCTCACCACCGCGGGGAAGCCAAGAGACCCAGTACTTC	CASSPPRGSQETQYF
.	TRBD1	TRBV4-1	TRBJ1-4	TGCGCCAGCAGCCAAACAGGGGGCGCAAATGAAAAACTGTTTTTT	CASSQTGGANEKLFF
.	.	TRBV10-3	TRBJ2-3	TGTGCCATCAGTCCATCCACAGATACGCAGTATTTT	CAISPSTDTQYF
many	TRBD1	TRBV18	TRBJ2-5	TGTGCCAGCACCCGAGGGGGCGCGTCCCTCCAAGAGACCCAGTACTTC	CASTRGGASLQETQYF
.	.	TRBV18	TRBJ2-7	TGTGCCAGCTCACCGAATTATGAGGGCTCCTACGAGCAGTACTTC	CASSPNYEGSYEQYF
.	TRBD1	TRBV6-5	TRBJ1-2	TGTGCCAGCAGCCGCGGGACAGGCTATGGCTACACCTTC	CASSRGTGYGYTF
.	TRBD1	TRBV7-3	TRBJ2-7	TGTGCCAGCAGCCCAGGGGACAGGGGCTCCTACGAGCAGTACTTC	CASSPGDRGSYEQYF
.	TRBD1	TRBV23-1	TRBJ2-1	TGCGCCAGCACTGCCGGACAGGGACGTCATGAGCAGTTCTTC	CASTAGQGRHEQFF
.	.	TRBV5-4	TRBJ2-3	TGTGCCAGCAGCTTGGAAGGGTGGACAGATACGCAGTATTTT	CASSLEGWTDTQYF
.	TRBD1	TRBV28	TRBJ1-1	TGTGCCAGCAGACTGACGACAGGGGACGCAGCTTTCTTT	CASRLTTGDAAFF
few	.	TRBV9	TRBJ2-7	TGTGCCGCTAGGCCAGGACTTTTTCAGCGACCCTACGAGCAGTACTTC	CAARPGLFQRPYEQYF
.	TRBD1	TRBV5-1	TRBJ1-3	TGCGCCAGCAGCGACCAGGGGGTAGGCTCTGGAAACACCATATATTTT	CASSDQGVGSGNTIYF
once	TRBD1	TRBV5-1	TRBJ2-7	TGCGCCAGCAGCTTGGCCATAGGGACAGGGACCTACGAGCAGTACTTC	CASSLAIGTGTYEQYF
.	.	TRBV18	TRBJ1-1	TGTGCCAGCTCACCAGACGGGAACACTGAAGCTTTCTTT	CASSPDGNTEAFF
.	.	TRBV5-1	TRBJ1-1	TGCGCCAGCAGCTTGGACCCAGGGGCAGGGACTGAAGCTTTCTTT	CASSLDPGAGTEAFF
.	.	TRBV7-2	TRBJ2-7	TGTGCCAGCAGCTTATCAGGGGCAAAAACCTACGAGCAGTACTTC	CASSLSGAKTYEQYF
.	TRBD2	TRBV10-3	TRBJ2-3	TGTGCCATCAGTGGACTTGAGACTAGCGGGGGGCAGAGGGGAGATACGCAGTATTTT	CAISGLETSGGQRGDTQYF
.	TRBD2	TRBV7-9	TRBJ2-1	TGTGCCAGCAGCTCCGTGTCGGGACTAGTCAATGAGCAGTTCTTC	CASSSVSGLVNEQFF
.	.	TRBV6-5	TRBJ2-7	TGTGCCAGCAGTGGGACTGGGAACTACGAGCAGTACTTC	CASSGTGNYEQYF
.	TRBD1	TRBV27	TRBJ2-7	TGTGCCAGCAGTTTATTTAAGACAGGGGGCTTCAACGAGCAGTACTTC	CASSLFKTGGFNEQYF
.	.	TRBV11-2	TRBJ2-1	TGTGCCAGCAGCTTAGATTCTTCGGTGATAGCGGCGAACTCCAATGAGCAGTTCTTC	CASSLDSSVIAANSNEQFF
.	TRBD2	TRBV10-2	TRBJ2-1	TGCGCCAGCAGCGGACTAGCGGGATCCAGTGAGCAGTTCTTC	CASSGLAGSSEQFF
.	.	TRBV7-8	TRBJ2-7	TGTGCCAGCAGCTTACGGGACGAAGCTTCCTACGAGCAGTACTTC	CASSLRDEASYEQYF
.	TRBD2	TRBV5-1	TRBJ2-7	TGCGCCAGCAGGACTAGCGGGGGGGCCGAGCAGTACTTC	CASRTSGGAEQYF
.	.	TRBV5-1	TRBJ2-3	TGCGCCAGCAGGATTAGCACCGGACGGGATACGCAGTATTTT	CASRISTGRDTQYF
.	.	TRBV5-5	TRBJ2-1	TGTGCCAGCAGCTTGGAGATTCGGGAGTACAATGAGCAGTTCTTC	CASSLEIREYNEQFF
.	.	TRBV19	TRBJ2-1	TGTGCCAGTAGTATAGAGGGTAGCCAATACAATGAGCAGTTCTTC	CASSIEGSQYNEQFF
.	TRBD2	TRBV5-1	TRBJ2-5	TGCGCCAGCAGCTCGACTAGCGGGAGGGAGACCCAGTACTTC	CASSSTSGRETQYF
.	.	TRBV10-3	TRBJ2-6	TGTGCCATCAGTGAGTCGAAGCCGGCTGGGGCCAACGTCCTGACTTTC	CAISESKPAGANVLTF
.	.	TRBV30	TRBJ1-5	TGTGCCTGGACCCTCGGGGGGCCTAGCAATCAGCCCCAGCATTTT	CAWTLGGPSNQPQHF
.	.	TRBV29-1	TRBJ2-7	TGCAGCGTTGAGAGGGACCTCGAGCAGTACTTC	CSVERDLEQYF
.	TRBD1	TRBV30	TRBJ2-7	TGTGCCTGGAGTCGGACAGGGACGGGTGAGCAGTACTTC	CAWSRTGTGEQYF
.	TRBD2	TRBV4-2	TRBJ2-5	TGTGCCAGCAGCCCCGGACTAGCGGGACAAGAGACCCAGTACTTC	CASSPGLAGQETQYF
.	TRBD2	TRBV4-2	TRBJ2-2	TGTGCCAGCAGCCAAGAGGGGCCTAGCGGGGGGGCAAGCACCGGGGAGCTGTTTTTT	CASSQEGPSGGASTGELFF
.	TRBD2	TRBV7-2	TRBJ2-1	TGTGCCAGCAGCTTGGCGCTAGCGGAAAATGAGCAGTTCTTC	CASSLALAENEQFF
.	TRBD2	TRBV11-2	TRBJ2-5	TGTGCCAGCAGCCCTCTGGGTAGCGGGAGGAGGGGAGAGACCCAGTACTTC	CASSPLGSGRRGETQYF
.	.	TRBV5-6	TRBJ2-3	TGTGCCAGCAGCTTGTACGGGGTTGGCACAGATACGCAGTATTTT	CASSLYGVGTDTQYF
.	TRBD1	TRBV27	TRBJ2-2	TGTGCCAGCAGCCTCGGGACAGAGAACACCGGGGAGCTGTTTTTT	CASSLGTENTGELFF
few	.	TRBV7-2	TRBJ1-3	TGTGCCAGCGGAACTGGTCTCTCTGGAAACACCATATATTTT	CASGTGLSGNTIYF
.	.	TRBV19	TRBJ2-2	TGTGCCAGTAGTATAGGGGGGCTCCCCAGCACCGGGGAGCTGTTTTTT	CASSIGGLPSTGELFF
once	TRBD1	TRBV5-1	TRBJ1-2	TGCGCCAGCAGAGAGGGACAGGGGGTATCGGATCGCGGCTACACCTTC	CASREGQGVSDRGYTF
.	TRBD2	TRBV10-1	TRBJ2-5	TGCGCCAGCAACTCCGGGACTAGCGGCCCCCCTGTTAAGACCCAGTACTTC	CASNSGTSGPPVKTQYF